This T cell receptor (beta chain) was retrieved from a study of radiotherapy plus CTLA-4 blockade in lung cancer. Study information: Objective responses were recorded in over 15% of patients, with disease control recorded in approximately 34%. Study conclusions and caveats: In blood, early T cell clone dynamics reportedly predicted response best, together with interferon-beta. Tumor-derived TCR clones expanded in blood after radiotherapy plus ipilimumab.

The assay was immunoSEQ multiplex PCR, and TCRdb's table has in-frame clones only and misses some. Of approximately 57,000 clones listed, approximately 84% are singletons. As concerns this clone: Its antigen is unknown.

This clonotype was obtained from a human donor with non-small cell lung cancer whose response to radiotherapy plus ipilimumab could not be evaluated. The sample here was peripheral blood, taken from a patient treated with radiotherapy plus ipilimumab.

The CDR3 bases are TGTGCCAGCAGTTACGCCGCGTCGGGAACTCAGCCCCAGCATTTT. It encodes CASSYAASGTQPQHF. V and J are TRBV6-5 and TRBJ1-5, with no clear D. CDR3 length equals 15 residues. Looked up from germline, CDR1 is MNHEY and CDR2 is SVGAGI. The V end lost 2 bases, the J end lost 6 bases, and 14 bases lay between the germline ends.